This entry lists 24 T cell receptor beta chains sequenced from one sample in a study of blood T cell repertoires in COVID-19. Sequencing used immunoSEQ multiplex PCR; TCRdb keeps in-frame clones, though not all of them. The sample has about 73,000 clones, 77% seen once. Sequenced material: peripheral blood. These receptors originate from a man between 65 and 85 years old with COVID-19, enrolled during active disease.

This clone was observed a few times. The chain has TRBV19 and TRBJ1-5; the D is unclear. Germline CDR1 is LNHDA and CDR2 is SQIVND (reference sequence). The CDR3 is made up of 12 amino acids. The V end lost 5 bases, the J end lost 3 bases, and 5 bases lay between the germline ends. CDR3 amino acids: CASSFLNQPQHF. The CDR3 nucleotides are TGTGCCAGTAGTTTCCTCAATCAGCCCCAGCATTTT.

The V and J genes are TRBV29-1 and TRBJ2-7; no reliable D call. The CDR3 is 13 amino acids. CDR1 and CDR2 (germline): SQVTM, ANQGSEA. V lost 2 bases, J lost 1 base, and 9 bases lay in between. The CDR3 DNA reads as TGCAGCGTTGAAAGCCCTAATTCCTACGAGCAGTACTTC. Translation gives CSVESPNSYEQYF.

The CDR3 DNA is TGTGCCAGCAGTGAAATGACAGGGTCAAGCTCTGGAAACACCATATATTTT. Its protein product is CASSEMTGSSSGNTIYF. V gene TRBV25-1 combines with J gene TRBJ1-3; 7 bases map to TRBD1. Germline loops: CDR1 MGHDK, CDR2 SYGVNS. J was trimmed by 0 bases and V by 2 bases; bases with no gene match: 7. CDR3 size: 17 residues.

The chain carries TRBV27 and TRBJ1-1, with D perhaps TRBD1 (5 bases). There are 15 residues in the CDR3. With 4 bases removed from V and 0 bases from J, the gap between germline ends came to 12 bases. Per germline, CDR1 MNHEY and CDR2 SMNVEV (reference sequence). The CDR3 bases are TGTGCCAGCAGTTCGCGGGGCCTATTGAACACTGAAGCTTTCTTT. This gives the protein CASSSRGLLNTEAFF.

This clone came up a few times. This chain links TRBV27 with TRBJ2-1; D not resolved. Germline CDR1 is MNHEY and CDR2 is SMNVEV (reference sequence). This CDR3 has 13 amino acids. V was clipped by 6 bases and J by 4 bases, with 10 bases between them. The CDR3 DNA is TGTGCCAGCAGGGTGGCCCTGTACAATGAGCAGTTCTTC. Its translation: CASRVALYNEQFF.

This rearrangement joins TRBV11-1 to TRBJ2-7; possible D gene TRBD2, 6 bases. CDR1 SGHAT and CDR2 FQDESV come from the germline V gene (reference sequence). The CDR3 consists of 11 residues. Trimming removed 5 bases at V and 7 bases at J, with 9 bases between. DNA for the CDR3: TGTGCCAGCAGCCTGGAGGGGGAGCAGTACTTC. Protein: CASSLEGEQYF.

The rearrangement links TRBV10-3 to TRBJ1-2; D unclear. The CDR3 runs to 13 residues. Trimming took off 4 bases at V and 5 bases at J, with 11 bases between the two ends. CDR1 is ENHRY, CDR2 SYGVKD, per germline. CDR3 residues: CAISGKREYGYTF. The CDR3 DNA follows: TGTGCCATCAGTGGAAAGCGGGAATATGGCTACACCTTC.

This chain links TRBV4-2 with TRBJ1-5; 8 nucleotides match TRBD1. Trimming took 0 bases from V and 4 from J; bases not matched to a gene: 2. CDR1 LGHNA and CDR2 YNFKEQ come from the germline V gene. The CDR3 consists of 15 residues. The CDR3 DNA sequence: TGTGCCAGCAGCCAAGATTGGACAGGGAATCAGCCCCAGCATTTT. It encodes CASSQDWTGNQPQHF.

The CDR3 here is CASSPTGGRELFF. The CDR3 DNA follows: TGTGCCAGCAGCCCCACAGGGGGCAGGGAGCTGTTTTTT. The chain recombines TRBV3-1 (or the pseudogene TRBV3-2) with TRBJ2-2, with TRBD1 matching 9 bases. Losses at the gene ends were 4 bases for V and 9 bases for J; bases not matched to a gene: 3. The CDR3 sequence is 13 residues long. Germline CDR1 is LGHDT and CDR2 is YNNKEL (reference sequence).

DNA for the CDR3: TGTGCCATTCGCCGCACAGGGGGGCCACGGAACACTGAAGCTTTCTTT. It translates to CAIRRTGGPRNTEAFF. The chain uses TRBV10-3 and TRBJ1-1; TRBD1 agrees at 8 bases. Germline V gene lookup returns CDR1 ENHRY and CDR2 SYGVKD. This CDR3 is 16 amino acids long. V shed 9 bases and J 1 base; nucleotides not matched to a gene: 13.

The rearrangement links TRBV5-4 to TRBJ2-1; 11 bases agree with TRBD2. CDR1 SGHNT and CDR2 YYREEE come from the germline V gene (reference sequence). The CDR3 is made up of 14 amino acids. J was trimmed by 10 bases and V by 0 bases; bases with no gene match: 3. Here the CDR3 reads CASSLALAGGEQFF. Here the CDR3 DNA reads TGTGCCAGCAGCTTGGCTCTAGCGGGAGGCGAGCAGTTCTTC.

V gene TRBV28 combines with J gene TRBJ1-3; D gene uncertain. CDR3 length equals 10 residues. Trimming pared 4 bases from V and 7 bases from J, leaving 2 bases between. Per germline, CDR1 MDHEN and CDR2 SYDVKM. The CDR3 sequence: CASSSNTIYF. The CDR3 DNA sequence: TGTGCCAGCAGTTCGAACACCATATATTTT.

V gene TRBV23-1 combines with J gene TRBJ1-2, with a tentative D call TRBD1 (6 bases). TRBV23-1 is filed as an ORF, its function uncertain. The CDR3 runs 13 residues. The ends were cut back, 11 bases at V and 2 bases at J, with 15 bases in the middle. This chain's CDR3 is CAEWDTGNYGYTF. The CDR3 nucleotides read TGCGCCGAGTGGGACACCGGCAACTATGGCTACACCTTC.

The chain combines TRBV27 with TRBJ2-1; no reliable D call. Germline CDR1 is MNHEY and CDR2 is SMNVEV (reference sequence). Trimming took 3 bases from V and 5 from J, leaving 8 bases between them. The CDR3 spans 13 residues. Here the CDR3 DNA reads TGTGCCAGCAGTTTTCCGTACAACAATGAGCAGTTCTTC. Translated: CASSFPYNNEQFF.

The chain combines TRBV27 with TRBJ1-5; 7 nucleotides match TRBD1. Germline V gene lookup returns CDR1 MNHEY and CDR2 SMNVEV (reference sequence). V was clipped by 6 bases and J by 2 bases; unmatched bases: 7. The CDR3 length is 15 residues. CDR3 nucleotide sequence: TGTGCCAGCAGCCCACGGCAGGGGGGCAATCAGCCCCAGCATTTT. The encoded protein is CASSPRQGGNQPQHF.

The gene calls are TRBV4-3 and TRBJ1-1, with a tentative D call TRBD1 (6 bases). Germline CDR1 and CDR2: LGHNA and YSLEER. Trimming stripped 0 bases from V and 4 bases from J, with 9 bases between. The CDR3 consists of 14 residues. The CDR3 DNA is TGCGCCAGCAGCCAAGATCTCAGGGGCACTGAAGCTTTCTTT. Protein sequence: CASSQDLRGTEAFF.

This sequence joins TRBV28 and TRBJ1-1; 10 nucleotides agree with TRBD1. V lost 8 bases, J lost 5 bases, and 5 bases stayed unmatched. CDR1 is MDHEN and CDR2 is SYDVKM in the germline V gene. This CDR3 has 13 residues. The CDR3 coding sequence is TGTGCCAGCGGGCCGGGACAGGGGACTGAAGCTTTCTTT. Translated: CASGPGQGTEAFF.

This rearrangement joins TRBV5-6 to TRBJ2-3; D is unclear. CDR3 length: 14 residues. CDR1 is SGHDT, CDR2 YYEEEE, per germline. V was shortened by 5 bases and J by 0 bases, with 10 bases between the two germline ends. In nucleotides, the CDR3 is TGTGCCAGCAGAAGACTGATTAGCACAGATACGCAGTATTTT. Its translation: CASRRLISTDTQYF.

The count of this clone is one. As DNA, the CDR3 is TGCAGCGTGGTGACTAGCCGGGAGCAGTACTTC. Its translation is CSVVTSREQYF. The V call is TRBV29-1, the J call TRBJ2-7; 7 bases fit TRBD2. Germline CDR1 and CDR2: SQVTM and ANQGSEA. CDR3 length: 11 residues. V shed 6 bases and J 7 bases; nucleotides not matched to a gene: 6.

The chain is built from TRBV5-1 and TRBJ2-7; D possibly corresponds to TRBD2 (6 bases). Germline V gene lookup returns CDR1 SGHRS and CDR2 YFSETQ. V was trimmed by 3 bases and J by 3 bases, leaving 13 bases between them. CDR3 length: 14 amino acids. The CDR3 here is CASSWRDSGYEQYF. CDR3 in DNA: TGCGCCAGCAGCTGGCGGGATTCGGGCTACGAGCAGTACTTC.

V is TRBV7-3 and J is TRBJ2-1, with D perhaps TRBD1 (5 bases). Trimming cost V 3 bases and J 12 bases, with 9 bases left between them. The germline CDR1 and CDR2 sequences are SGHTA and FQGTGA. The CDR3 contains 11 residues. CDR3 amino acids: CASSLLGVQFF. The CDR3 coding sequence is TGTGCCAGCAGCTTGTTAGGGGTGCAGTTCTTC.

A single count supports this clone. The chain has TRBV7-2 and TRBJ2-2; 9 bases agree with TRBD1. V dropped 2 bases and J dropped 5; count of bases not matched to a gene: 12. The CDR3 spans 18 residues. The germline CDR1 and CDR2 sequences are SGHTA and FQGNSA. The CDR3 bases are TGTGCCAGCAGCTTACGAGGCAGGACAGGGGACGGGACCGGGGAGCTGTTTTTT. It specifies CASSLRGRTGDGTGELFF.

The genes are TRBV11-3 and TRBJ2-1; a weak D match, TRBD2 (5 bases). Trimming cost V 5 bases and J 4 bases, with 15 bases left between them. Germline V gene sequence: CDR1 SGHNT, CDR2 YENEEA. CDR3 length: 15 amino acids. This CDR3 reads CASSVRSAEYNEQFF. CDR3 coding DNA: TGTGCCAGCAGCGTAAGGTCAGCGGAATACAATGAGCAGTTCTTC.

This clone was seen only a few times. One end of the junction is discordant with germline, which a read error may explain. The chain uses TRBV6-5 and TRBJ1-6; 9 bases align to TRBD1. The CDR3 is 13 amino acids. Germline CDR1 reads MNHEY; CDR2 reads SVGAGI. CDR3 loop: CASGKGDREVPLF. As DNA, the CDR3 is TGTGCCAGCGGGAAAGGGGACAGGGAGGTTCCACTATTT.